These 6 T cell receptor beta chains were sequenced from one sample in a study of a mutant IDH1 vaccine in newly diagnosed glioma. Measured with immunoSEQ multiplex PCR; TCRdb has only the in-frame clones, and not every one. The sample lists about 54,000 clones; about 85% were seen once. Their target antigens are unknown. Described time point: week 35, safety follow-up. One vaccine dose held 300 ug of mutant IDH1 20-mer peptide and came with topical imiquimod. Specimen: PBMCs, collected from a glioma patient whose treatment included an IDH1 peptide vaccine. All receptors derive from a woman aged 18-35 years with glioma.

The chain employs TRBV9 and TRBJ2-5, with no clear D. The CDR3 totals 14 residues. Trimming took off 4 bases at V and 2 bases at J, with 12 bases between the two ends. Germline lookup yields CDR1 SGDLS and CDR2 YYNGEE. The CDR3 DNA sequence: TGTGCCAGCAGCCCCCGGACCTTACAAGAGACCCAGTACTTC. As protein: CASSPRTLQETQYF.

CDR3 nucleotide sequence: TGCAGTGCTAGTGTGGCCGATACGCAGTATTTT. It translates to CSASVADTQYF. The chain uses TRBV20-1 and TRBJ2-3; D gene unclear. Germline-derived CDR1 and CDR2 are DFQATT and SNEGSKA (reference sequence). This CDR3 region has 11 residues. The V and J ends lost 3 bases and 6 bases respectively, with 7 bases between them.

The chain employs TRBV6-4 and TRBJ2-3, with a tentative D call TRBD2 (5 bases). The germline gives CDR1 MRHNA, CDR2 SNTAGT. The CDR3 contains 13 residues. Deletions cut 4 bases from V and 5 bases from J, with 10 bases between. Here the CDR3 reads CASSVRRGDTQYF. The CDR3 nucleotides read TGTGCCAGCAGTGTACGACGGGGAGATACGCAGTATTTT.

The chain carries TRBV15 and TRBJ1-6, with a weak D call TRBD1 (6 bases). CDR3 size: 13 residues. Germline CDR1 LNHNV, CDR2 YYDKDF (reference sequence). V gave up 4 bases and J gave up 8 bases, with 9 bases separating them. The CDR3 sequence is CATSNREDSPLHF. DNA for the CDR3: TGTGCCACCAGCAACAGGGAGGATTCACCCCTCCACTTT.

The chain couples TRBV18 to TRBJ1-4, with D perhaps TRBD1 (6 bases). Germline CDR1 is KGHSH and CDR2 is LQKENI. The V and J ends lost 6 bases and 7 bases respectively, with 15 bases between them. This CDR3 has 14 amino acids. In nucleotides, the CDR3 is TGTGCCAGCTCCCCTGGACAGCCTGGTGAAAAACTGTTTTTT. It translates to CASSPGQPGEKLFF.

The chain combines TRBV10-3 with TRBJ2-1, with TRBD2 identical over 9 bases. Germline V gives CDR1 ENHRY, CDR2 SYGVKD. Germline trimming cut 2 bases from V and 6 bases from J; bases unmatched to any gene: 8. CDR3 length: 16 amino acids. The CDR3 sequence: CAISEATGTSFNEQFF. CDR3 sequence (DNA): TGTGCCATCAGTGAGGCGACCGGGACTAGCTTCAATGAGCAGTTCTTC.